This TCR beta chain was identified during a study of TIL therapy for anti-PD-1-resistant metastatic lung cancer. Findings and limits, study-wide: The baseline peripheral repertoire was partially replaced by infused TIL clonotypes that later decayed. Treatment-naive, never-smoker and oncogene-addicted patients were overrepresented in this highly selected cohort.

In germline, CDR1 is SGHAT, CDR2 FQNNGV. CDR3 size: 16 residues. The V and J ends lost 1 base and 0 bases respectively, with 7 bases between them. Time point: pre-treatment sample, taken before nivolumab and TIL therapy. Enrollment ran from late 2017 to January 2020. On this clone: What it binds is unknown.

Sequencing used immunoSEQ v3. The assay was immunoSEQ multiplex PCR, and TCRdb's table has in-frame clones only and misses some. The sample carries some 16,000 clones, around 70% recorded once. This specimen was blood, taken at baseline. This chain uses TRBV11-2 with TRBJ2-6, with D unresolved. The receptor was isolated from a person aged 30 to 80 with non-small cell lung cancer. The CDR3 sequence: CASSLVRSSGANVLTF. In DNA, the CDR3 is TGTGCCAGCAGCTTAGTCAGATCCTCTGGGGCCAACGTCCTGACTTTC.